The entry that follows covers one TCR beta chain sequence. Antigen specificity is unknown. The table came from immunoSEQ multiplex PCR; TCRdb's copy has only in-frame clones and leaves some out. Altogether tens of thousands of clones are present, roughly 74% being singletons, with the ten largest covering approximately 2%. The source of the sample is a study of vaccination effects on CD4 cells after COVID-19. Germline-derived CDR1 and CDR2 are MNHEY and SMNVEV (reference sequence). CDR3 length equals 15 residues. The trim removed 6 bases at V and 6 bases at J, leaving 8 bases unmatched. Points from the study as a whole: The study enrolled few convalescent patients and sampled no early post-infection timepoints. The study found marked clonal contraction of infection- and vaccine-induced clones late after vaccination.

Isolating CD4+ T cells followed 9 to 11 days of culture. Two doses of either BNT162b2 or mRNA-1273 were given to each participant. The receptor comes from a human donor who received a COVID-19 vaccine. The chain employs TRBV27 and TRBJ1-6, with 7 bases fitting TRBD1. Sequences were derived from CD4+ T cells from PBMCs cultured without peptide, sampled after COVID-19 vaccination. The chain's CDR3 is CASSSAGTANSPLHF. The CDR3 DNA is TGTGCCAGCAGCTCAGCCGGGACAGCTAATTCACCCCTCCACTTT.